Below, one TCR beta chain is given with its context. The table lists this clonotype with many counts. This clone's antigen is unknown. Base qualities are not recorded, but no much larger clone differs from it by a single base. This sample's treatment or condition label indicates: allogeneic hematopoietic cell transplantation with graft depleted of TCRalphabeta T cells and CD19 B cells. The children who served as transplant recipients had been given grafts of TCRalphabeta/CD19-depleted allogeneic hematopoietic cells. This entry comes from a study of T-cell reconstitution after alpha-beta-depleted transplantation in children (TCRdb year 2016). Describing the broader study: The study quantitatively tracked T-cell immune reconstitution after TCRalphabeta/CD19-depleted allogeneic hematopoietic cell transplantation in children using TCR repertoire profiling. Broader findings and caveats from the paper: Over subsequent months, a decline in hyperexpanded clone frequencies was noted, and after one year, T-cell counts and TCRbeta diversity were mostly ascribed to newly produced T cells. The apparently early recovery of alphabetaT-cell counts about two months after transplant reportedly depended on only several hundred rapidly expanded clones that came from non-depleted graft cells. In some patients, the high TCRbeta diversity seen at day 60 was put down to recipient T cells and intrathymic progenitors that had survived conditioning.

CDR1 and CDR2 (SGHTA, FQGTGA) derive from the germline V gene. The germline V end is reduced by 4 bases and the J end by 2 bases; junction bases left unmatched: 1. The CDR3 runs 15 residues from the cysteine to the phenylalanine. The retained sequence is limited to the CDR3, 45 bases, with the frame set at the first base. Library prep was done by PCR. For sequencing, an Illumina HiSeq 2500 was employed. TCR libraries were prepared with molecular barcoding, using unique molecular identifiers to normalize TCRbeta repertoire quantification. TCRdb passed the public sequencing reads through fastp at Q25 and MiXCR, retaining productive beta sequences. Duplicate CDR3 protein sequences are folded into a single record with the most common DNA and genes. The sample table lists around 500,000 distinct CDR3 sequences, approximately 22% of them with a count of one. 11% to 15% of the sample comes from the top ten.

This receptor was obtained from a boy under three years old who had a stem cell transplant for acute myeloid leukemia, so the T cells may come from the graft donor. The specimen comprised PBMCs, mostly from graft donor cells, sampled 360 days after TCRalphabeta/CD19-depleted stem cell transplant. The V gene is TRBV7-3 and the J gene is TRBJ2-1, with 11 bases in between that match TRBD1. This receptor carries the CDR3 CASSSDRGPYNEQFF. Here is the DNA: TGTGCCAGCAGCTCGGACAGGGGGCCCTACAATGAGCAGTTCTTC.